These T cell receptor beta chains were read from a single sample in a study of blood T cell repertoires in COVID-19. Sequenced by immunoSEQ multiplex PCR; TCRdb stores in-frame clones only, minus some. This table has roughly 400,000 clones, 70% to 90% appearing once. Sequencing was done on a sample of PBMCs or T cells enriched from blood (not recorded which). The receptor source for this set is a woman between 18 and 29 years old who had been exposed to COVID-19. Both conserved end residues are part of each CDR3. The D gene is left open where the match is weak. The size entry is marked missing in some rows and otherwise reads once, few, many or a size class.

abundance	v_gene	d_gene	j_gene	CDR3aa	CDR3nt
once	TRBV3-1/TRBV3-2	NA	TRBJ2-7	CASSQEDWTIGNEQYF	TGTGCCAGCAGCCAAGAAGACTGGACTATCGGCAACGAGCAGTACTTC
NA	TRBV2	NA	TRBJ2-2	CASSGPYTGELFF	TGTGCCAGCAGTGGGCCGTACACCGGGGAGCTGTTTTTT
NA	TRBV28	NA	TRBJ1-3	CASSSPGAGNTIYF	TGTGCCAGCAGTAGTCCAGGGGCTGGAAACACCATATATTTT
NA	TRBV5-1	TRBD2	TRBJ2-1	CASSLAGGYYNEQFF	TGCGCCAGCAGCTTAGCGGGAGGGTACTACAATGAGCAGTTCTTC
NA	TRBV5-8	NA	TRBJ2-4	CASSWGGGGVKNIQYF	TGTGCCAGCAGCTGGGGAGGTGGAGGGGTAAAAAACATTCAGTACTTC
NA	TRBV3-1/TRBV3-2	NA	TRBJ1-2	CASSLGQINYGYTF	TGTGCCAGCAGCCTCGGACAGATTAACTATGGCTACACCTTC
NA	TRBV28	NA	TRBJ1-5	CASSLSGREGNQPQHF	TGTGCCAGCAGTTTATCTGGCAGGGAAGGCAATCAGCCCCAGCATTTT
NA	TRBV4-3	TRBD1	TRBJ1-2	CASSQDGQGHYGYTF	TGCGCCAGCAGCCAAGATGGACAGGGTCACTATGGCTACACCTTC
NA	TRBV10-2	TRBD1	TRBJ1-5	CASSPAGGRNQPQHF	TGCGCCAGCAGTCCGGCAGGGGGCCGCAATCAGCCCCAGCATTTT
NA	TRBV4-2	TRBD1	TRBJ1-1	CASSPGQTFGNTEAFF	TGTGCCAGCAGCCCGGGACAGACCTTTGGGAACACTGAAGCTTTCTTT
once	TRBV28	TRBD1	TRBJ1-2	CATVIPGGDYGYTF	TGTGCCACCGTTATTCCAGGGGGCGACTATGGCTACACCTTC
few	TRBV24-1	NA	TRBJ2-1	CATSDPTGHSYNEQFF	TGTGCCACCAGTGATCCCACAGGTCACTCCTACAATGAGCAGTTCTTC
NA	TRBV6-5	TRBD1	TRBJ2-3	CASSMDRVLVTQYF	TGTGCCAGCAGTATGGACAGGGTATTGGTTACGCAGTATTTT
NA	TRBV7-6	NA	TRBJ2-7	CASSLGARGSLYEQYF	TGTGCCAGCAGCTTAGGCGCTCGGGGATCGCTCTACGAGCAGTACTTC
NA	TRBV6-5	NA	TRBJ2-1	CASRRNTEQFF	TGTGCCAGCCGTCGTAACACTGAGCAGTTCTTC
NA	TRBV4-3	NA	TRBJ2-5	CASSQDRQGEETQYF	TGCGCCAGCAGCCAAGATCGGCAGGGTGAAGAGACCCAGTACTTC
few	TRBV4-2	TRBD1	TRBJ2-2	CASSQESPGQGYHGELFF	TGTGCCAGCAGCCAAGAGTCTCCGGGACAGGGGTATCACGGGGAGCTGTTTTTT
NA	TRBV2	NA	TRBJ2-2	CASSDMKPPGELFF	TGTGCCAGCAGTGATATGAAGCCTCCCGGGGAGCTGTTTTTT
NA	TRBV29-1	TRBD1	TRBJ1-2	CSTGQGHYGYTF	TGCAGCACGGGACAGGGGCACTATGGCTACACCTTC
NA	TRBV10-2	NA	TRBJ2-7	CASRGLATYEQYF	TGCGCCAGCAGAGGGTTAGCGACCTACGAGCAGTACTTC
NA	TRBV5-6	NA	TRBJ1-1	CASSEQGMNTEAFF	TGTGCCAGCAGCGAACAGGGCATGAACACTGAAGCTTTCTTT
medium-sized	TRBV19	NA	TRBJ1-1	CASSSPGGLYTEAFF	TGTGCCAGTAGTAGCCCCGGGGGTTTGTACACTGAAGCTTTCTTT
NA	TRBV9	NA	TRBJ2-7	CASSATDSGNYEQYF	TGTGCCAGCAGCGCGACGGATAGCGGCAACTACGAGCAGTACTTC
NA	TRBV28	TRBD2	TRBJ2-7	CASSFVGRIYEQYF	TGTGCCAGCAGTTTCGTCGGGAGGATTTACGAGCAGTACTTC
NA	TRBV28	TRBD2	TRBJ2-7	CASSLIAGANYEQYF	TGTGCCAGCAGTTTAATAGCGGGCGCGAATTACGAGCAGTACTTC
NA	TRBV10-3	TRBD1	TRBJ1-1	CAIRSLGQGASNTEAFF	TGTGCCATCAGGAGCTTAGGACAGGGGGCAAGTAACACTGAAGCTTTCTTT
few	TRBV10-1	NA	TRBJ2-7	CASSEHIPSYEQYF	TGCGCCAGCAGTGAGCACATACCTTCCTACGAGCAGTACTTC
once	TRBV19	TRBD2	TRBJ2-1	CASSILPGTSGSAGEQFF	TGTGCCAGTAGTATTCTCCCAGGGACTAGCGGGAGCGCCGGTGAGCAGTTCTTC
NA	TRBV6-5	NA	TRBJ1-2	CATLLGGGYGYTF	TGTGCCACCCTGTTGGGGGGGGGCTATGGCTACACCTTC
NA	TRBV28	TRBD2	TRBJ2-3	CASSNLRGGPGDTQYF	TGTGCCAGCAGCAACCTGCGGGGGGGCCCGGGAGATACGCAGTATTTT
NA	TRBV28	TRBD2	TRBJ2-1	CASSRLRERENEQFF	TGTGCCAGCAGCCGGCTGAGGGAGCGGGAAAATGAGCAGTTCTTC
NA	TRBV28	NA	TRBJ1-1	CASQVHEGRTTEAFF	TGTGCCAGCCAGGTTCACGAGGGCCGAACAACTGAAGCTTTCTTT
NA	TRBV10-3	NA	TRBJ1-4	CAITPGANEKLFF	TGTGCCATCACCCCAGGGGCGAATGAAAAACTGTTTTTT
NA	TRBV7-9	TRBD1	TRBJ1-1	CASSTGGNTEAFF	TGTGCCAGCAGCACAGGGGGCAACACTGAAGCTTTCTTT